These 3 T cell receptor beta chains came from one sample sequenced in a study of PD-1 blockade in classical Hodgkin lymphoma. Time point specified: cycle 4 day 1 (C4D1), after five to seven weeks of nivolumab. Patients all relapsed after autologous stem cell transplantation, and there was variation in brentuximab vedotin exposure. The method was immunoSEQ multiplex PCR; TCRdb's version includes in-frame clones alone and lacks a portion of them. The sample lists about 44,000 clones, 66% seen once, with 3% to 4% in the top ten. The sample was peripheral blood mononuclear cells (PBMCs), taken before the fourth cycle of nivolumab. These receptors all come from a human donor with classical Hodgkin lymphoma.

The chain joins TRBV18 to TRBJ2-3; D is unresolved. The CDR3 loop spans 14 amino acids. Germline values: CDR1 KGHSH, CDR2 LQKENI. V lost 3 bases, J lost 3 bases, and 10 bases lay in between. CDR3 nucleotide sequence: TGTGCCAGCTCACCGTATGGTGGTACAGATACGCAGTATTTT. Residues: CASSPYGGTDTQYF.

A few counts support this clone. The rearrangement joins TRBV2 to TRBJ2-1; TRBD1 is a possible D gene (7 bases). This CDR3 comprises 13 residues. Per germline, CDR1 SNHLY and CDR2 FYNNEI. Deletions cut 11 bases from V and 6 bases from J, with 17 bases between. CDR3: CAQYRGLGNEQFF. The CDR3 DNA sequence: TGTGCCCAATACAGGGGACTTGGCAATGAGCAGTTCTTC.

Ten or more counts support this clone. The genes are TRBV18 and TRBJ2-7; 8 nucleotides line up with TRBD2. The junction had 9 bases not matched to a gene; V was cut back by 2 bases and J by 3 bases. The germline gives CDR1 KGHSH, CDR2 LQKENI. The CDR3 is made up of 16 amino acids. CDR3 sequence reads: CASSPNPGGLSYEQYF. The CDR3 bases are TGTGCCAGCTCACCAAACCCGGGGGGGCTAAGCTACGAGCAGTACTTC.